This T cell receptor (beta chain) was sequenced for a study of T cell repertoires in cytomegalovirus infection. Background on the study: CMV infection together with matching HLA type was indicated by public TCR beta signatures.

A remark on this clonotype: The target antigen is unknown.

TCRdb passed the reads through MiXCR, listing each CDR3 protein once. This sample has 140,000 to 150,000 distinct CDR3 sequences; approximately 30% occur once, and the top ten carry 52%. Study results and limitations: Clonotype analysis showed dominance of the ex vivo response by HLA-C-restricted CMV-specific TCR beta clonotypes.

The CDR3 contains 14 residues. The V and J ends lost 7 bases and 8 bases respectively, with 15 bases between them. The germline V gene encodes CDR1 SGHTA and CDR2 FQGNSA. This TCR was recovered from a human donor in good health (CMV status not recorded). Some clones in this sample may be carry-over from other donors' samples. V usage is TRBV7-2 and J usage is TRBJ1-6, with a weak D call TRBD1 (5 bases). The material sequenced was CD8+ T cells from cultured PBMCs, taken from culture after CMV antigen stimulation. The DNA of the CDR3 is TGTGCCAGCACCGCGGACTTAGGGGATTCACCCCTCCACTTT. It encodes CASTADLGDSPLHF.